This T cell receptor beta chain was retrieved from a study of blood T cell repertoires in COVID-19. About the study: Collection of acute and convalescent COVID-19 samples took place in the United States, Italy and Spain. T cells, B-cell-depleted T cells, or PBMCs provided the cDNA or gDNA that served as material.

Authors' analysis steps: Amplification of reference gene primers was used by the study to estimate nucleated cell counts. Some clones are missing from TCRdb's copy, which holds only in-frame ones; the method was immunoSEQ multiplex PCR. The DNA was the basis for D and trimming; V, J and clone size are from that table. This sample carries about 280,000 clones, roughly nine tenths of them seen once, and the ten largest clones take just under 0.95%. The CDR3 is made up of 12 amino acids. The germline gives CDR1 GTSNPN, CDR2 SVGIG (reference sequence). The ends were cut back, 2 bases at V and 6 bases at J, with 8 bases in the middle.

The chain recombines TRBV30 with TRBJ1-5, with unresolved D. What was sequenced was peripheral blood. This TCR was sampled from a woman between 40 and 55 years old who had recovered from COVID-19. The CDR3: CAWSKAGQPQHF. CDR3 nucleotides: TGTGCCTGGAGTAAAGCGGGTCAGCCCCAGCATTTT.